This entry concerns a single T cell receptor (beta chain). In the United States, treatment was given to all participants with HIV. Germline-derived CDR1 and CDR2 are ENHRY and SYGVKD. CDR3 length equals 15 residues. The V and J ends lost 4 bases and 0 bases respectively, with 11 bases between them. The data belong to a study of long-term antiretroviral therapy in people with HIV. At the survey level, the v3.0 immunoSEQ assay was run. The method was immunoSEQ multiplex PCR; TCRdb's version includes in-frame clones alone and lacks a portion of them. The profile shows about 42,000 clones, about 89% of them singletons.

This receptor was obtained from a woman aged 45-60 years with HIV. Specimen: unsorted PBMCs, collected 0.1 years before starting antiretroviral therapy. The chain recombines TRBV10-3 with TRBJ2-3; D is uncertain. CDR3 loop: CAISAGPLSTDTQYF. CDR3 bases: TGTGCCATCAGTGCCGGACCTCTAAGCACAGATACGCAGTATTTT.